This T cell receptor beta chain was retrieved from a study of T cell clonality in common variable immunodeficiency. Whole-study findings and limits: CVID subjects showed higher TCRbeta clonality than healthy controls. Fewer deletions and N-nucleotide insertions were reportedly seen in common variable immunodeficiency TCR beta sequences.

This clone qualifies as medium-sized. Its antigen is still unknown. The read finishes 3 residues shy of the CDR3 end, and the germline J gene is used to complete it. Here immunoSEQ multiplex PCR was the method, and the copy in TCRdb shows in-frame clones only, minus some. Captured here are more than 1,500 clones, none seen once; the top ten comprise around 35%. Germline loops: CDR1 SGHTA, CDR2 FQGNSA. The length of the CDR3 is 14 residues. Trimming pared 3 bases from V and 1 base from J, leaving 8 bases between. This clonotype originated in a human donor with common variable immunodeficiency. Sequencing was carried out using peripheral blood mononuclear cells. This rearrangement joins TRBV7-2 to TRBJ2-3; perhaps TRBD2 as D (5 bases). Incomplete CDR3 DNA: TGTGCCAGCAGCTTGGGAGCGGGCACAGATACG. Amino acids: CASSLGAGTDT. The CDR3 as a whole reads CASSLGAGTDTQYF.